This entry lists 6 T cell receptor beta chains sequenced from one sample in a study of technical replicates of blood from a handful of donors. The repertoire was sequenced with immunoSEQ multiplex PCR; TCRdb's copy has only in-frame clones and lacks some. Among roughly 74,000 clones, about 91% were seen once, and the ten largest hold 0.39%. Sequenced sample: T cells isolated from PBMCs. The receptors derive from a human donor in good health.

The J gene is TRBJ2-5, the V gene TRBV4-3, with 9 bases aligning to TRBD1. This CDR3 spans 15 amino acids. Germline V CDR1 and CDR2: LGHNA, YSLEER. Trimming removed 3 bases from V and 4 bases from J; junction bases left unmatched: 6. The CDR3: CASSQAQGQGETQYF. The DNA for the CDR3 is TGCGCCAGCAGCCAGGCTCAGGGACAGGGAGAGACCCAGTACTTC.

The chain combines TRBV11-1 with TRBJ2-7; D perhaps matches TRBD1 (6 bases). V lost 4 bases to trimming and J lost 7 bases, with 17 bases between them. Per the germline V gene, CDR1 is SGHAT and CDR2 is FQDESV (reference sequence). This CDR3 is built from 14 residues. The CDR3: CASSSRPDRSEQYF. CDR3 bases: TGTGCCAGCAGCTCCCGACCGGACAGAAGTGAGCAGTACTTC.

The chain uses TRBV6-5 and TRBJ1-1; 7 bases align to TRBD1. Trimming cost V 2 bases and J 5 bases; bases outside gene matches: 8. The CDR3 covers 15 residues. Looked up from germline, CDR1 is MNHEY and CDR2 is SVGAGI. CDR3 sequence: CASSYAPRGETEAFF. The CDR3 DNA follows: TGTGCCAGCAGTTACGCCCCCAGGGGGGAAACTGAAGCTTTCTTT.

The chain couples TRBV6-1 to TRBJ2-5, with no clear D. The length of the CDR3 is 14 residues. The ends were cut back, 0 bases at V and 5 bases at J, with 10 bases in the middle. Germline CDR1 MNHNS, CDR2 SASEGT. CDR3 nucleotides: TGTGCCAGCAGTGAAGCGGGCGCTATGGAGACCCAGTACTTC. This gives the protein CASSEAGAMETQYF.

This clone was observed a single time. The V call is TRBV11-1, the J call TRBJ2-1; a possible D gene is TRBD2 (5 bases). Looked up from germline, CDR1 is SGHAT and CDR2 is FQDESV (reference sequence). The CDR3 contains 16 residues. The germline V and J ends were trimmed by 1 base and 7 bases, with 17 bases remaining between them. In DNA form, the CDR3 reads TGTGCCAGCAGCTTAGTCATGAGGGAGATATGGAATGAGCAGTTCTTC. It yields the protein CASSLVMREIWNEQFF.

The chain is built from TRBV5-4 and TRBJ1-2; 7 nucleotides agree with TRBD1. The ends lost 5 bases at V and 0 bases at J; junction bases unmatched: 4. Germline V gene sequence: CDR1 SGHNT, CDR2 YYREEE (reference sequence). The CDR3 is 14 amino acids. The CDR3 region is CASRPGGANYGYTF. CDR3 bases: TGTGCCAGCAGGCCAGGGGGTGCTAACTATGGCTACACCTTC.